One and the same sample provided the 8 T cell receptor beta chains below, sequenced in a study of OX40 agonist ivuxolimab in advanced cancers. Profiled with immunoSEQ multiplex PCR; TCRdb holds only in-frame clones, not every one. The data show about 54,000 clones, with approximately 90% seen just once and around 9.3% held by the top ten. The sequencing here drew on CD4+ or CD8+ T cells sorted from blood, taken in a trial of the OX40 agonist ivuxolimab. All receptors derive from an adult with an advanced solid tumor such as melanoma, head and neck, liver or kidney cancer.

The chain links TRBV6-1 to TRBJ2-7; D possibly matches TRBD1 or TRBD2 (5 bases each). The germline gives CDR1 MNHNS, CDR2 SASEGT. The CDR3 totals 14 residues. Deletions cut 1 base from V and 2 bases from J, with 9 bases between. DNA for the CDR3: TGTGCCAGCAGTGAAGGGGACGGAGCCTACGAGCAGTACTTC. Residues: CASSEGDGAYEQYF.

For the CDR3, the DNA is TGTGCCAGCAGCTTAGGTTACAGCTTCTACGAGCAGTACTTC. Residues: CASSLGYSFYEQYF. V usage is TRBV7-9 and J usage is TRBJ2-7; D unresolved. CDR1 and CDR2 from the germline V gene are SEHNR and FQNEAQ (reference sequence). This CDR3 contains 14 residues. V was shortened by 1 base and J by 3 bases, with 10 bases between the two germline ends.

The chain links TRBV11-3 to TRBJ2-1; TRBD2 agrees at 8 bases. The length of the CDR3 is 16 residues. V shed 5 bases and J 2 bases; nucleotides not matched to a gene: 8. Germline CDR1 and CDR2: SGHNT and YENEEA. The CDR3 bases are TGTGCCAGCAGCCCCTCAAGCGGGAGTGCCTACAATGAGCAGTTCTTC. Its translation is CASSPSSGSAYNEQFF.

The CDR3 coding sequence is TGTGCCAGCAGCCCCCGGGCTTCGGAGACCCAGTACTTC. Its translation is CASSPRASETQYF. The V gene is TRBV13, the J gene TRBJ2-5; D not certain. V gave up 5 bases and J gave up 5 bases, with 12 bases separating them. The V gene's germline CDR1 is PRHDT and CDR2 FYEKMQ (reference sequence). The CDR3 loop spans 13 amino acids.

The chain combines TRBV7-9 with TRBJ2-3; 13 bases are shared with TRBD2. The trim removed 1 base at V and 8 bases at J, leaving 9 bases unmatched. The CDR3 runs 17 residues. Germline CDR1 SEHNR, CDR2 FQNEAQ (reference sequence). For the CDR3, the DNA is TGTGCCAGCAGCTTAGTGGTTACTAGCGGGAGGGCCGGTACGCAGTATTTT. Translated, it gives CASSLVVTSGRAGTQYF.

This chain connects TRBV28 to TRBJ2-2; D is uncertain. The V and J ends lost 6 bases and 1 base respectively, with 12 bases between them. This CDR3 spans 15 amino acids. The germline V gene has CDR1 MDHEN and CDR2 SYDVKM. CDR3 coding DNA: TGTGCCAGCAGCCTTGTAGGTGGGAACACCGGGGAGCTGTTTTTT. The encoded protein is CASSLVGGNTGELFF.

This chain connects TRBV27 to TRBJ1-5, with D possibly matching TRBD1 (6 bases). V was clipped by 0 bases and J by 7 bases, with 13 bases between them. This CDR3 is 15 amino acids long. Germline-derived CDR1 and CDR2 are MNHEY and SMNVEV (reference sequence). The chain's CDR3 is CASSLSSGGHQPQHF. The CDR3 DNA follows: TGTGCCAGCAGTTTATCCTCCGGGGGGCACCAGCCCCAGCATTTT.

The chain is built from TRBV28 and TRBJ1-5; D possibly corresponds to TRBD1 (5 bases). Germline V gene data show CDR1 as MDHEN and CDR2 as SYDVKM. V lost 6 bases and J lost 6, with 21 bases in between. The CDR3 has 16 residues. The CDR3 loop is CASSPLDIGGVQPQHF. Written as DNA, the CDR3 is TGTGCCAGCAGCCCTCTCGACATTGGGGGAGTTCAGCCCCAGCATTTT.